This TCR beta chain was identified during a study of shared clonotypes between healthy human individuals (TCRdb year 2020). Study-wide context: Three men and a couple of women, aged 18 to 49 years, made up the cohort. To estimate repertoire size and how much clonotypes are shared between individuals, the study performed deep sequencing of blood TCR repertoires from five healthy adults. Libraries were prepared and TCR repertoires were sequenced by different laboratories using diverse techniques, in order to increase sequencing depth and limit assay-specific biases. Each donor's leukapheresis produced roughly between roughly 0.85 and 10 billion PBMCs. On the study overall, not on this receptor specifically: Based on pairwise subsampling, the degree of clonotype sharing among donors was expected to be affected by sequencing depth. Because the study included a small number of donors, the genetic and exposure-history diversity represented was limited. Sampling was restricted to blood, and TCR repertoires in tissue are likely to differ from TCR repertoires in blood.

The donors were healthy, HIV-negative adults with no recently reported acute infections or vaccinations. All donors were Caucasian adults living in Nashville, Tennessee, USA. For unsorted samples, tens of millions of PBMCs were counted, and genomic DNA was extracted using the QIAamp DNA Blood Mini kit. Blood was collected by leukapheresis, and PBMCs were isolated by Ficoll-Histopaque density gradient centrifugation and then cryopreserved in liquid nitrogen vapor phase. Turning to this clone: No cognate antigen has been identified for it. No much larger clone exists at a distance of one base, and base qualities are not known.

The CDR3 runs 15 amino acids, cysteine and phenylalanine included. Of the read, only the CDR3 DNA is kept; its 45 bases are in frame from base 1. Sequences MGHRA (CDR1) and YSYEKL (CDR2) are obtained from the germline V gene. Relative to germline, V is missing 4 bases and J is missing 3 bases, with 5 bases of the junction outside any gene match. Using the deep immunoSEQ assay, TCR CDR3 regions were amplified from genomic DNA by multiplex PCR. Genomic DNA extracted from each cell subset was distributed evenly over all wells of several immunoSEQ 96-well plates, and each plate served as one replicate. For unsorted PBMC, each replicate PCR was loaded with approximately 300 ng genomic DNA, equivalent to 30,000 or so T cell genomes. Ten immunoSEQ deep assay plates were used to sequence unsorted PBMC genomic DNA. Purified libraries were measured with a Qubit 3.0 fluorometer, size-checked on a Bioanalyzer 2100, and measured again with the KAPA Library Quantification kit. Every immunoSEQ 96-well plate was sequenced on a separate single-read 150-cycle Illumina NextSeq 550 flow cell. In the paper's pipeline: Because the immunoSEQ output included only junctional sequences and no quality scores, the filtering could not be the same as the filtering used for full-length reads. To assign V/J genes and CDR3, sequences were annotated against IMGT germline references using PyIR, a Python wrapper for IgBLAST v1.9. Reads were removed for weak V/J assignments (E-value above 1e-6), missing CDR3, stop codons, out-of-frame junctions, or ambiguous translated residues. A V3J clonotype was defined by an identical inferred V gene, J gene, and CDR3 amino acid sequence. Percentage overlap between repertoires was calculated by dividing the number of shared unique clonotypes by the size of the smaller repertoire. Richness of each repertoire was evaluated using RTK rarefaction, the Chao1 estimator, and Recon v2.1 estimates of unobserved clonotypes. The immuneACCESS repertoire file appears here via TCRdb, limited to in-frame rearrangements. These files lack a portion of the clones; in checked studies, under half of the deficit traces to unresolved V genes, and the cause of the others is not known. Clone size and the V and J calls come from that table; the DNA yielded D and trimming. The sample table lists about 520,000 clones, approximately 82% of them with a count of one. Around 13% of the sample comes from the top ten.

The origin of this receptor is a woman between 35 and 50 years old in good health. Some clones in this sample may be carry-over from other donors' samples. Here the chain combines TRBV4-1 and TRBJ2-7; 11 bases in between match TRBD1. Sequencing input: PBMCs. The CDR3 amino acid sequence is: CASSPGQGGIYEQYF. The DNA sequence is TGCGCCAGCAGCCCGGGACAGGGGGGTATCTACGAGCAGTACTTC.